This TCR beta chain was captured in a study of T cells in Graves' hyperthyroidism and ophthalmopathy. Amplified TCR beta CDR3 regions derived from RNA transcripts. The HTBI primer set served for first-round RT-PCR of the TCR CDR3. From the multiplex PCR reads, TCRdb called clonotypes with MiXCR, one entry per CDR3 protein. Among approximately 270,000 distinct CDR3 sequences listed, more than 12% were seen once. Losses at the gene ends were 4 bases for V and 6 bases for J; bases not matched to a gene: 13. In germline, CDR1 is SGHVS, CDR2 FNYEAQ. The CDR3 covers 16 residues. This clonotype was recorded many times. Its specificity is unknown. General observations from the study: Most clonotypes that expanded in the thyroid above 0.001 also showed up in blood.

V usage is TRBV7-6 and J usage is TRBJ2-7; 9 bases align to TRBD1. Sequenced material: blood. The TCR originated in a woman in her thirties or forties with Graves' hyperthyroidism that later progressed to Graves' ophthalmopathy. This chain's CDR3 is CASSSSTGGPASEQYF. The CDR3 nucleotides read TGTGCCAGCAGCTCGTCGACAGGGGGTCCAGCCTCCGAGCAGTACTTC.